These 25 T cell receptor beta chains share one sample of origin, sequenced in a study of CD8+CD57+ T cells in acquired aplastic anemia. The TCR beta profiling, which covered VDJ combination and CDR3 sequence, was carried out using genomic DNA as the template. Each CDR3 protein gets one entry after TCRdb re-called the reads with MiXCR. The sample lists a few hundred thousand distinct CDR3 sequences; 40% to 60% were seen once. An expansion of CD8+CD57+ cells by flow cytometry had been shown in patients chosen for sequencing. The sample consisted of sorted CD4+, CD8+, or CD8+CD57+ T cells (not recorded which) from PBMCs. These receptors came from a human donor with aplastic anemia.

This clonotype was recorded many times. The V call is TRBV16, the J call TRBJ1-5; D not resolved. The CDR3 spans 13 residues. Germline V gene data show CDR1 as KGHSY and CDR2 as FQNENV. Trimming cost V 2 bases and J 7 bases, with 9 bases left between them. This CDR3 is CASSQQSVQPQHF. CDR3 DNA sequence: TGTGCCAGCAGCCAACAGTCCGTACAGCCCCAGCATTTT.

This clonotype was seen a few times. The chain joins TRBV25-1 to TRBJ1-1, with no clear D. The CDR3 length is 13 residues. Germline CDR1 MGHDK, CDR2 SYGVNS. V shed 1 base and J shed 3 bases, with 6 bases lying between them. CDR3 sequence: CASSEWADTEAFF. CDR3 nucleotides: TGTGCCAGCAGTGAATGGGCGGACACTGAAGCTTTCTTT.

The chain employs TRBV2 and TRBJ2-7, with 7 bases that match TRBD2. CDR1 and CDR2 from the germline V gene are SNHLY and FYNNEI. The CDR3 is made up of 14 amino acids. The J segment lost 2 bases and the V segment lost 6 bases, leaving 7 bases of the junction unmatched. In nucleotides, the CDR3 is TGTGCCAGCAGAAGGGTGGCGGGGGCCTACGAGCAGTACTTC. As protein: CASRRVAGAYEQYF.

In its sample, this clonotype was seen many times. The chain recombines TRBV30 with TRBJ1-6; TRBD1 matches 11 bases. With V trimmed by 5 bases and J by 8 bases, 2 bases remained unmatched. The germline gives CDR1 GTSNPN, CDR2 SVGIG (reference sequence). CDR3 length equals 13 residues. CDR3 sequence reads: CAWGQGAYSPLHF. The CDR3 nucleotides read TGTGCCTGGGGACAGGGGGCGTATTCACCCCTCCACTTT.

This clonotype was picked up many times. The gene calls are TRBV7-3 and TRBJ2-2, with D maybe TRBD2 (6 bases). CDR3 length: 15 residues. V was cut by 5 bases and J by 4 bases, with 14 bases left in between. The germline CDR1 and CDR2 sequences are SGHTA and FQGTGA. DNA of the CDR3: TGTGCCAGCAGCCGGGACTTAACCGCCACCGGGGAGCTGTTTTTT. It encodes CASSRDLTATGELFF.

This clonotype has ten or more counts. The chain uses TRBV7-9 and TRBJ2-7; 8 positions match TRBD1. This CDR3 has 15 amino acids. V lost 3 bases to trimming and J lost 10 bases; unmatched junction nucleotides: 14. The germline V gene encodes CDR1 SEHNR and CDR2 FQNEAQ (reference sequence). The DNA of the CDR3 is TGTGCCAGCAGCTTGGGGCTAGAGTCAGGGGGCCCTCAGTACTTC. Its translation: CASSLGLESGGPQYF.

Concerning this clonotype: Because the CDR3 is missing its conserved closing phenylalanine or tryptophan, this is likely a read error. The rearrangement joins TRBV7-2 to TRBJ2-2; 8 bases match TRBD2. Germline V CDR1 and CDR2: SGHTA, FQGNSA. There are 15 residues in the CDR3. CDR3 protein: CAGSLVGGVTGELFY. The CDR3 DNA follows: TGTGCCGGCAGCTTAGTCGGGGGGGTTACCGGGGAGCTGTTTTAT.

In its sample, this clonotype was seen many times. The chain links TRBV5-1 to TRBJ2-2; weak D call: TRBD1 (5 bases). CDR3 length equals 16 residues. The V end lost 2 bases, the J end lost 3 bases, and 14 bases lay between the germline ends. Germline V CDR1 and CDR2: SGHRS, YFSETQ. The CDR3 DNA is TGCGCCAGCAGCTTAAGTTTAACAGGCGACACCGGGGAGCTGTTTTTT. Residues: CASSLSLTGDTGELFF.

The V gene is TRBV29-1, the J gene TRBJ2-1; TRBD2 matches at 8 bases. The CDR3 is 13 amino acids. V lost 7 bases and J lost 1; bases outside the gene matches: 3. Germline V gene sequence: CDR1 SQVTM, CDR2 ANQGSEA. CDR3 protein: CSGGLESYNEQFF. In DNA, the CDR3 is TGCAGCGGGGGACTAGAGTCCTACAATGAGCAGTTCTTC.

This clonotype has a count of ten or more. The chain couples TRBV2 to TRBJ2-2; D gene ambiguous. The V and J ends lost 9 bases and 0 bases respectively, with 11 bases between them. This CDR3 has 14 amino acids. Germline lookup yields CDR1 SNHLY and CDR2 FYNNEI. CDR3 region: CASHGKANTGELFF. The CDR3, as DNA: TGTGCCAGTCATGGGAAGGCGAACACCGGGGAGCTGTTTTTT.

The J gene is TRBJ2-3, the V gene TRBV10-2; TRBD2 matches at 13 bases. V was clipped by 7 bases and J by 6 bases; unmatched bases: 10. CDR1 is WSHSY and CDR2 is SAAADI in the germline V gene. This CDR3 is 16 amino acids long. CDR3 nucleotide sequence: TGCGCCAGCATCGGGACTAGCGGGACTTCGTGGGATACGCAGTATTTT. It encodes CASIGTSGTSWDTQYF.

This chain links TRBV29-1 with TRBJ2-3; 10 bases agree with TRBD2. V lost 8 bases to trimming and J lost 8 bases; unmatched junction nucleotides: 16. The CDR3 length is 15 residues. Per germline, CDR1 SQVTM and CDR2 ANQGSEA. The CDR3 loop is CSSAGGFFFGVTQYF. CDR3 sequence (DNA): TGCAGCTCAGCGGGGGGGTTTTTTTTTGGAGTTACGCAGTATTTT.

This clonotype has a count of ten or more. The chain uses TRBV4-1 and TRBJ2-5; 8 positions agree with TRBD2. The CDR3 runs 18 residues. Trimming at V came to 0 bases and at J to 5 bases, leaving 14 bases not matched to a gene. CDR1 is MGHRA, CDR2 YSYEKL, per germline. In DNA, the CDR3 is TGCGCCAGCAGCCAAGATTGGGGGACTAGTCGGGCCAAGGAGACCCAGTACTTC. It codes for CASSQDWGTSRAKETQYF.

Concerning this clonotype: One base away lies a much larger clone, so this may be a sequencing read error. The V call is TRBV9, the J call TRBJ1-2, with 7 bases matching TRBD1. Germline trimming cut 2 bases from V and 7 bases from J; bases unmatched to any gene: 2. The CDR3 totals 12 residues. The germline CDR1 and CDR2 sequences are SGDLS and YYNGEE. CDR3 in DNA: TGTGCCAGCAGCGTGACAGGGCTTGGCTACACCTTC. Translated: CASSVTGLGYTF.

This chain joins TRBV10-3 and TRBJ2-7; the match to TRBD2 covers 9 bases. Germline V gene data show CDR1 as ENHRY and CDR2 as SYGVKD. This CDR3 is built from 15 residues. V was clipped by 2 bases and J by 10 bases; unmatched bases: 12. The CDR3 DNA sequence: TGTGCCATCAGTGAGCCCTCGACTAGCGGCATTCACCAGTACTTC. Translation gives CAISEPSTSGIHQYF.

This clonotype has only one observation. CDR3 sequence (DNA): TGCAGTGCTAGGGTGGTCAGGTCATCCTACAATGAGCAGTTCTTC. Encoded protein: CSARVVRSSYNEQFF. The chain links TRBV20-1 to TRBJ2-1, with no clear D. The length of the CDR3 is 15 residues. Per germline, CDR1 DFQATT and CDR2 SNEGSKA (reference sequence). V was clipped by 3 bases and J by 1 base, with 13 bases between them.

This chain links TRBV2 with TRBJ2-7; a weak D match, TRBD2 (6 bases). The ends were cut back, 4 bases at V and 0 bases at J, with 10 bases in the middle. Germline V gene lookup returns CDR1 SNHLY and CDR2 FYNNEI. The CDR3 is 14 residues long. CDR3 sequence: CASSVSGPSYEQYF. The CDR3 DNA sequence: TGTGCCAGCAGTGTGAGCGGGCCCTCCTACGAGCAGTACTTC.

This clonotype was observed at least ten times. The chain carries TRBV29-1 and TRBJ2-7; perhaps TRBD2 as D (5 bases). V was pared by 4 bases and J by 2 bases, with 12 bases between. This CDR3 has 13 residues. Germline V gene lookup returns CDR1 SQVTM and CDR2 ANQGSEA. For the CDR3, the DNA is TGCAGCGTTGGAGGGCCAGGTACCTACGAGCAGTACTTC. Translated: CSVGGPGTYEQYF.

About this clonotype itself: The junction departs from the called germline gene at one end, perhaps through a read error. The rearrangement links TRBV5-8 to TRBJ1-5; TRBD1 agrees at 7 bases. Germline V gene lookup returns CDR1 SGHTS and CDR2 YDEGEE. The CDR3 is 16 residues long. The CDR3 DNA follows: TGCGCCAGCAGCCCTCTCCCAAACAGGGGAGATCAGCCCCAGCATTTT. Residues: CASSPLPNRGDQPQHF. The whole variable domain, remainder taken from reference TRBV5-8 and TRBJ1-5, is EAGVTQSPTHLIKTRGQQATLRCSPISGHTSVYWYQQALGLGLQFLLWYDEGEERNRGNFPPRFSGRQFPNYSSELNVNALELEDSALYLCASSPLPNRGDQPQHFGDGTRLSIL.

The CDR3 here is CAWIPAQVSYEQYF. The CDR3 coding sequence is TGTGCCTGGATCCCGGCGCAGGTCTCCTACGAGCAGTACTTC. The chain uses TRBV30 and TRBJ2-7; D uncertain. Germline V lookup: CDR1 GTSNPN, CDR2 SVGIG (reference sequence). The CDR3 extends over 14 amino acids. The V end was cut by 4 bases, the J end by 0 bases, with 13 bases between. The variable domain in full, with the rest retrieved from reference TRBV30 and TRBJ2-7, is SQTIHQWPATLVQPVGSPLSLECTVEGTSNPNLYWYRQAAGRGLQLLFYSVGIGQISSEVPQNLSASRPQDRQFILSSKKLLLSDSGFYLCAWIPAQVSYEQYFGPGTRLTVT.

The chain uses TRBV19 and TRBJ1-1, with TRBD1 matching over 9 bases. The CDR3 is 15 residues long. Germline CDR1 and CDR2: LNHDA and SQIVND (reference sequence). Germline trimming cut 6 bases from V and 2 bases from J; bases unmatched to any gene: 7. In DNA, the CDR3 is TGTGCCAGTAGCTGGGGACAGGGTGTAAACACTGAAGCTTTCTTT. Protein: CASSWGQGVNTEAFF. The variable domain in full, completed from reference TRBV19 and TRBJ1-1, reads DGGITQSPKYLFRKEGQNVTLSCEQNLNHDAMYWYRQDPGQGLRLIYYSQIVNDFQKGDIAEGYSVSREKKESFPLTVTSAQKNPTAFYLCASSWGQGVNTEAFFGQGTRLTVV.

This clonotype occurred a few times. CDR3 nucleotide sequence: TGTGCCAGCAGTTACGGGGGGGGGGGCTCCGGAGATACGCAGTATTTT. Protein sequence: CASSYGGGGSGDTQYF. V and J are TRBV6-6 and TRBJ2-3; a weak D match, TRBD2 (7 bases). The germline gives CDR1 MNHNY, CDR2 SVGAGI (reference sequence). This CDR3 has 16 amino acids. Deletions cut 2 bases from V and 5 bases from J, with 17 bases between.

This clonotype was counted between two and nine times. The CDR3 loop reads CASSRTGEAGNTIYF. In DNA form, the CDR3 reads TGTGCCAGCAGTAGAACAGGGGAAGCTGGAAACACCATATATTTT. J is TRBJ1-3 and V is TRBV6-5, with TRBD1 matching 7 bases. V was pared by 5 bases and J by 2 bases, with 6 bases of the junction left unmatched. Germline values: CDR1 MNHEY, CDR2 SVGAGI. This CDR3 spans 15 amino acids.

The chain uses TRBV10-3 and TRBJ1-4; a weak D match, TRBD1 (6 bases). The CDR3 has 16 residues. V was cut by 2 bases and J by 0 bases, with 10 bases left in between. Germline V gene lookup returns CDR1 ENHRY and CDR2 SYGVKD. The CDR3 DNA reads TGTGCCATCAGTGAGGCAGGGGAGGCAACTAATGAAAAACTGTTTTTT. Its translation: CAISEAGEATNEKLFF.

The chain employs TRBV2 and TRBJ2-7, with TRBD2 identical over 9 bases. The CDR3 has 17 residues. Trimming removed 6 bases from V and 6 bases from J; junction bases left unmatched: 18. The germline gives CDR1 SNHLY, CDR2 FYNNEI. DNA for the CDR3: TGTGCCAGCAGCAACCAATTGCGCGGGAGGGGGGCTGGCGAGCAGTACTTC. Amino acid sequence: CASSNQLRGRGAGEQYF.